The 31 T cell receptor beta chains listed next were all sequenced from one sample in a study of blood T cell repertoires in COVID-19. Clones were read by immunoSEQ multiplex PCR, and TCRdb kept only the in-frame ones, dropping some. The data hold about 410,000 clones, with around 91% observed a single time. Sequencing was performed on peripheral blood. Every receptor here comes from a woman in her 40s with COVID-19, enrolled during active disease.

The chain combines TRBV7-2 with TRBJ2-5, with D perhaps TRBD1 (5 bases). The CDR3 sequence is 14 residues long. Trimming cost V 5 bases and J 6 bases, with 16 bases left between them. CDR1 and CDR2 (germline): SGHTA, FQGNSA. CDR3 residues: CASSAGRQGQTQYF. For the CDR3, the DNA is TGTGCCAGCAGCGCAGGACGGCAGGGCCAGACCCAGTACTTC.

This chain joins TRBV7-2 and TRBJ2-7; 14 bases match TRBD2. V lost 5 bases, J lost 7 bases, and 16 bases stayed unmatched. The CDR3 consists of 18 residues. CDR1 is SGHTA, CDR2 FQGNSA, per germline. CDR3 in DNA: TGTGCCAGCAGCCCTCACTGGGGGGGACTAGCGGGAGTACAAGAGCAGTACTTC. It encodes CASSPHWGGLAGVQEQYF. The whole variable domain, filled in from reference TRBV7-2 and TRBJ2-7, reads GAGVSQSPSNKVTEKGKDVELRCDPISGHTALYWYRQSLGQGLEFLIYFQGNSAPDKSGLPSDRFSAERTGGSVSTLTIQRTQQEDSAVYLCASSPHWGGLAGVQEQYFGPGTRLTVT.

This clone was observed a single time. The rearrangement joins TRBV24-1 to TRBJ2-4, with D perhaps matching TRBD1 (7 bases). This CDR3 has 15 amino acids. From germline, CDR1 is KGHDR and CDR2 SFDVKD. The germline V and J ends were trimmed by 4 bases and 1 base, with 10 bases remaining between them. CDR3 protein: CATSEEGAAKNIQYF. Written as DNA, the CDR3 is TGTGCCACCAGTGAGGAGGGGGCGGCCAAAAACATTCAGTACTTC.

The CDR3 region has the DNA TGTGCCAGCAGTGAAGGTGCGGCCCCTGGCCAGTATTTT. This encodes CASSEGAAPGQYF. V and J are TRBV6-1 and TRBJ2-3; D is ambiguous. Germline V CDR1 and CDR2: MNHNS, SASEGT. CDR3 length: 13 amino acids. V was clipped by 1 base and J by 12 bases, with 14 bases between them.

V gene TRBV25-1 combines with J gene TRBJ1-4, with TRBD1 matching 11 bases. There are 16 residues in the CDR3. After removal of 1 base from V and 7 bases from J, the junction contained 5 bases not matched to a gene. Germline V gene lookup returns CDR1 MGHDK and CDR2 SYGVNS. This CDR3 reads CASSEFGTGGLEKLFF. In DNA, the CDR3 is TGTGCCAGCAGTGAATTTGGGACAGGGGGTCTTGAAAAACTGTTTTTT. The full variable domain, completed using reference TRBV25-1 and TRBJ1-4, is EADIYQTPRYLVIGTGKKITLECSQTMGHDKMYWYQQDPGMELHLIHYSYGVNSTEKGDLSSESTVSRIRTEHFPLTLESARPSHTSQYLCASSEFGTGGLEKLFFGSGTQLSVL.

The CDR3 loop is CASSSPGQGAYGYTF. Here the CDR3 DNA reads TGTGCCAGCAGTTCTCCGGGACAGGGGGCTTATGGCTACACCTTC. The V call is TRBV27, the J call TRBJ1-2; 12 positions match TRBD1. Germline V gene lookup returns CDR1 MNHEY and CDR2 SMNVEV (reference sequence). The V gene end was trimmed by 4 bases and the J gene end by 5 bases; junction bases not matched to a gene: 5. The CDR3 runs 15 residues.

The chain couples TRBV28 to TRBJ2-1; 7 positions match TRBD2. This CDR3 spans 19 amino acids. V was pared by 3 bases and J by 4 bases, with 18 bases of the junction left unmatched. Germline V gives CDR1 MDHEN, CDR2 SYDVKM. CDR3 region: CASSFVRSAGTSVYNEQFF. The CDR3 DNA sequence: TGTGCCAGCAGTTTTGTCAGGTCCGCGGGAACTAGCGTATACAATGAGCAGTTCTTC.

The chain combines TRBV28 with TRBJ2-1; D may be TRBD2 (5 bases). The germline CDR1 and CDR2 sequences are MDHEN and SYDVKM. The CDR3 is made up of 16 amino acids. V dropped 5 bases and J dropped 5 bases, with 19 bases sitting between them. CDR3 nucleotides: TGTGCCAGCAGTAACCGATTAGCGTCTGGCCACAATGAGCAGTTCTTC. Its translation is CASSNRLASGHNEQFF. Complete variable domain (other parts from reference TRBV28 and TRBJ2-1): DVKVTQSSRYLVKRTGEKVFLECVQDMDHENMFWYRQDPGLGLRLIYFSYDVKMKEKGDIPEGYSVSREKKERFSLILESASTNQTSMYLCASSNRLASGHNEQFFGPGTRLTVL.

V gene TRBV12-5 combines with J gene TRBJ2-1; TRBD2 might be the D (5 bases). Germline lookup yields CDR1 LGHNT and CDR2 FRNRAP. The CDR3 has 14 residues. Trimming left V 1 base short and J 7 bases short, with 11 bases between. This CDR3 reads CASGLAAGFNEQFF. For the CDR3, the DNA is TGTGCTAGTGGTTTGGCCGCGGGTTTTAATGAGCAGTTCTTC.

The chain employs TRBV18 and TRBJ1-1, with D possibly matching TRBD1 (5 bases). CDR3 size: 12 residues. Germline V lookup: CDR1 KGHSH, CDR2 LQKENI. V was pared by 7 bases and J by 6 bases, with 12 bases between. CDR3 coding DNA: TGTGCCAGCTTCGGGGGGAGGCCTGAAGCTTTCTTT. Its protein is CASFGGRPEAFF.

The V gene is TRBV10-3, the J gene TRBJ2-5, with D tentatively TRBD1 (5 bases). V dropped 7 bases and J dropped 2 bases, with 8 bases sitting between them. Germline CDR1 ENHRY, CDR2 SYGVKD. The CDR3 consists of 12 residues. The CDR3 coding sequence is TGTGCCATCAAGGGGCTTCAAGAGACCCAGTACTTC. Translating it yields CAIKGLQETQYF.

As to this clone: Relative to the germline gene, one junction end is altered; a read error may explain this. The rearrangement links TRBV18 to TRBJ2-1, with 8 bases aligning to TRBD1. The CDR3 spans 17 residues. Germline CDR1 reads KGHSH; CDR2 reads LQKENI. The CDR3: CAGSPTTGALKNNEQFF. The CDR3 DNA is TGTGCCGGCTCACCTACGACAGGGGCCCTAAAAAACAATGAGCAGTTCTTC.

V gene TRBV5-1 combines with J gene TRBJ2-2, with a weak D call TRBD2 (6 bases). This CDR3 region has 15 residues. Trimming took off 4 bases at V and 4 bases at J, with 14 bases between the two ends. The V gene's germline CDR1 is SGHRS and CDR2 YFSETQ. The CDR3 region is CASSGGTAITGELFF. DNA for the CDR3: TGCGCCAGCAGCGGCGGGACGGCGATCACCGGGGAGCTGTTTTTT.

V gene TRBV5-1 combines with J gene TRBJ2-5; weak D call: TRBD1 (6 bases). Germline V lookup: CDR1 SGHRS, CDR2 YFSETQ. Trimming removed 0 bases from V and 5 bases from J, with 14 bases in between. The CDR3 loop spans 15 amino acids. The CDR3 DNA reads TGCGCCAGCAGCTTGGAAGGGACACTAGGGGAGACCCAGTACTTC. Its protein is CASSLEGTLGETQYF.

The rearrangement links TRBV5-1 to TRBJ2-3; maybe TRBD2 (6 bases). Germline V gene lookup returns CDR1 SGHRS and CDR2 YFSETQ. The CDR3 spans 12 residues. The ends were cut back, 5 bases at V and 6 bases at J, with 10 bases in the middle. The CDR3 is CASSGGDDTQYF. CDR3 DNA sequence: TGCGCCAGCAGTGGAGGGGACGATACGCAGTATTTT.

The CDR3 region has the DNA TGTGCCTGGAGAAAGGACAGGAAAGAGACCCAGTACTTC. As protein: CAWRKDRKETQYF. J is TRBJ2-5 and V is TRBV30; 7 nucleotides align to TRBD1. The V gene end was trimmed by 3 bases and the J gene end by 3 bases; junction bases not matched to a gene: 4. The CDR3 covers 13 residues. In germline, CDR1 is GTSNPN, CDR2 SVGIG (reference sequence).

The rearrangement uses TRBV30 and TRBJ2-1; no clear D gene. Trimming removed 1 base from V and 0 bases from J, with 7 bases in between. Germline V gene lookup returns CDR1 GTSNPN and CDR2 SVGIG (reference sequence). This CDR3 has 14 residues. CDR3 nucleotide sequence: TGTGCCTGGAGTGAGGAGCGCTCCTACAATGAGCAGTTCTTC. This translates into CAWSEERSYNEQFF.

The chain has TRBV3-1 (or the pseudogene TRBV3-2) and TRBJ2-4; D unclear. The V gene lost 4 bases and the J gene lost 0 bases, with 10 bases spanning the gap. CDR1 is LGHDT, CDR2 YNNKEL, per germline (reference sequence). This CDR3 is 15 amino acids long. CDR3 sequence: CASSLPPLAKNIQYF. For the CDR3, the DNA is TGTGCCAGCAGCCTCCCCCCCCTAGCCAAAAACATTCAGTACTTC.

The chain uses TRBV5-8 and TRBJ2-1, with TRBD2 identical over 8 bases. CDR3 size: 15 residues. With 5 bases clipped from V and 2 bases from J, the junction kept 6 bases outside the gene matches. Germline CDR1 reads SGHTS; CDR2 reads YDEGEE. CDR3 coding DNA: TGTGCCAGCAGAAGCCCGGGACTAGCCTACAATGAGCAGTTCTTC. This codes for CASRSPGLAYNEQFF.

This clone was seen at least ten times. The J gene is TRBJ1-1, the V gene TRBV5-4, with D maybe TRBD1 (6 bases). Germline CDR1 and CDR2: SGHNT and YYREEE (reference sequence). V dropped 4 bases and J dropped 3 bases, with 16 bases sitting between them. This CDR3 is 15 amino acids long. The DNA of the CDR3 is TGTGCCAGCAGCCCAGTTAGCGGGGGCTACACTGAAGCTTTCTTT. Its protein is CASSPVSGGYTEAFF.

This sequence joins TRBV27 and TRBJ1-2; TRBD1 is a possible D gene (6 bases). Deletions cut 8 bases from V and 8 bases from J, with 15 bases between. Germline lookup yields CDR1 MNHEY and CDR2 SMNVEV (reference sequence). CDR3 length: 12 residues. Here the CDR3 reads CASLGQSEGYTF. The CDR3 DNA reads as TGTGCCAGCCTCGGACAGTCTGAAGGCTACACCTTC.

This chain connects TRBV4-3 to TRBJ1-4, with D possibly TRBD1 on 5 matching bases. The CDR3 has 15 residues. Germline V gene data show CDR1 as LGHNA and CDR2 as YSLEER. Trimming removed 4 bases from V and 8 bases from J, with 17 bases in between. CDR3 sequence reads: CASSPDGQGREKLFF. CDR3 nucleotide sequence: TGCGCCAGCAGCCCAGACGGGCAGGGCCGAGAAAAACTGTTTTTT.

This rearrangement joins TRBV7-9 to TRBJ2-3, with no clear D. V lost 0 bases to trimming and J lost 3 bases, with 16 bases between them. The CDR3 loop spans 17 amino acids. In germline, CDR1 is SEHNR, CDR2 FQNEAQ (reference sequence). CDR3 nucleotide sequence: TGTGCCAGCAGCTTAGCGAGGCTCCTCGAGGTTACAGATACGCAGTATTTT. As protein: CASSLARLLEVTDTQYF.

The chain combines TRBV28 with TRBJ2-2, with D unresolved. Germline loops: CDR1 MDHEN, CDR2 SYDVKM. V was trimmed by 5 bases and J by 2 bases, leaving 15 bases between them. This CDR3 region has 16 residues. The CDR3 DNA follows: TGTGCCAGCAGTCTCTGGGCCCTCACTAACACCGGGGAGCTGTTTTTT. It specifies CASSLWALTNTGELFF. The full variable domain, in which reference TRBV28 and TRBJ2-2 provide the parts outside the CDR3, is DVKVTQSSRYLVKRTGEKVFLECVQDMDHENMFWYRQDPGLGLRLIYFSYDVKMKEKGDIPEGYSVSREKKERFSLILESASTNQTSMYLCASSLWALTNTGELFFGEGSRLTVL.

This sequence joins TRBV27 and TRBJ2-1; TRBD1 matches at 10 bases. Germline V gene data show CDR1 as MNHEY and CDR2 as SMNVEV (reference sequence). The CDR3 loop spans 19 amino acids. The ends lost 5 bases at V and 0 bases at J; junction bases unmatched: 13. CDR3 coding DNA: TGTGCCAGCAGTCTTGAGGGACAGGGGCCCAAATACTCCTACAATGAGCAGTTCTTC. Translating gives CASSLEGQGPKYSYNEQFF.

The chain employs TRBV9 and TRBJ1-4, with TRBD1 identical over 8 bases. This CDR3 contains 16 residues. Germline CDR1 SGDLS, CDR2 YYNGEE. V gave up 4 bases and J gave up 8 bases; unmatched junction bases: 13. Here the CDR3 DNA reads TGTGCCAGCAGCCCCCAACGGACAGGGAAAGGAGAAAAACTGTTTTTT. This sequence encodes CASSPQRTGKGEKLFF.

This clone was recorded a few times. The genes are TRBV9 and TRBJ1-3; TRBD1 is a possible D gene (6 bases). The germline CDR1 and CDR2 sequences are SGDLS and YYNGEE. The CDR3 loop spans 16 amino acids. The V and J ends lost 4 bases and 0 bases respectively, with 14 bases between them. For the CDR3, the DNA is TGTGCCAGCAGCCAACTTCCGGACAGCTCTGGAAACACCATATATTTT. It translates to CASSQLPDSSGNTIYF. The full variable domain, in which reference TRBV9 and TRBJ1-3 provide the parts outside the CDR3, is DSGVTQTPKHLITATGQRVTLRCSPRSGDLSVYWYQQSLDQGLQFLIQYYNGEERAKGNILERFSAQQFPDLHSELNLSSLELGDSALYFCASSQLPDSSGNTIYFGEGSWLTVV.

This clone has only one observation. J is TRBJ2-1 and V is TRBV23-1; 10 bases agree with TRBD1. TRBV23-1 is classed as an ORF, of uncertain function. V was pared by 7 bases and J by 2 bases, with 17 bases of the junction left unmatched. The CDR3 length is 19 residues. The CDR3 spells CASTQSEPGGTGAYNEQFF. DNA of the CDR3: TGCGCCAGCACCCAATCGGAACCGGGGGGGACAGGGGCCTACAATGAGCAGTTCTTC.

The V gene is TRBV28, the J gene TRBJ1-4; no firm D call. Germline-derived CDR1 and CDR2 are MDHEN and SYDVKM. This CDR3 comprises 13 residues. Deletions cut 10 bases from V and 0 bases from J, with 9 bases between. CDR3 DNA sequence: TGTGCCACCAGGCGATCAACTAATGAAAAACTGTTTTTT. Protein sequence: CATRRSTNEKLFF.

CDR3 sequence reads: CAINGGLRYSPLHF. The CDR3 DNA reads as TGTGCCATCAACGGGGGGCTTAGATATTCACCCCTCCACTTT. This chain joins TRBV28 and TRBJ1-6; weak D call: TRBD1 (6 bases). V was clipped by 10 bases and J by 8 bases, with 18 bases between them. Germline-derived CDR1 and CDR2 are MDHEN and SYDVKM. The CDR3 loop spans 14 amino acids.

This clone was seen once. The chain carries TRBV4-1 and TRBJ2-5; D call uncertain. The V gene lost 1 base and the J gene lost 5 bases, with 26 bases spanning the gap. Germline values: CDR1 MGHRA, CDR2 YSYEKL. CDR3 length equals 19 residues. The CDR3 is CASSQARPNDGFARETQYF. The CDR3 DNA sequence: TGCGCCAGCAGCCAAGCTAGGCCGAATGATGGCTTTGCGCGGGAGACCCAGTACTTC.